This T cell receptor beta chain emerged from a study of beta chain features in type 1 diabetes. Study at large: Patients and healthy donors were similar in age, gender and cell yields. Study observations and caveats: Diminished insertions and augmented deletions at VDJ junctions characterized type 1 diabetes patients. Within patients, naive, central memory and Treg TCRB repertoires seemed more similar than within healthy donors.

Germline CDR1 and CDR2: MNHNY and SVGAGI (reference sequence). This CDR3 is 14 amino acids long. V lost 2 bases and J lost 3, with 9 bases in between. As every portion of the isolated RNA was reverse transcribed, the sequencing read expressed TCRB transcripts. Measured with immunoSEQ multiplex PCR; TCRdb has only the in-frame clones, and not every one. Of roughly 400,000 clones listed, about 15% were seen once; the top ten hold 0.035% to 0.04%. Central memory, naive, regulatory and stem cell-like memory CD4+ cells were sorted by CD45RO/CCR7/CD25/CD127/CD95/CD27. This clone was found a few times. Its antigen remains unidentified.

J is TRBJ2-3 and V is TRBV6-6, with no clear D. This receptor was obtained from a young man in good health. The sample was naive CD4+ T cells from blood. The CDR3 bases are TGTGCCAGCAGTTACCCCTCCAGGACAGATACGCAGTATTTT. Its protein product is CASSYPSRTDTQYF.